The source of this TCR beta chain is a study of T cells after yellow fever vaccination. This clonotype has only a few counts. V lost 3 bases to trimming and J lost 4 bases; unmatched junction nucleotides: 6. CDR3 length: 15 amino acids. Production of TCR cDNA was by 5'RACE template switching, which also added a universal primer site and UMIs. MiXCR, run by TCRdb on the 5' RACE reads, gives a single entry per CDR3 protein. The table has about 230,000 distinct CDR3 sequences, approximately 6.7% seen once. The chain joins TRBV12-3 or TRBV12-4 to TRBJ2-1; TRBD2 matches at 7 bases. The receptor was isolated from a man aged 25-40 years who received the YFV17D yellow fever vaccine. The sequences come from CD4+ T cells sorted from PBMCs, collected on the day of the yellow fever booster vaccination. CDR3 sequence: CASSLRLAEYNEQFF. CDR3 sequence (DNA): TGTGCCAGCAGTTTGAGGCTAGCGGAATACAATGAGCAGTTCTTC.